This is a list of T cell receptor beta chains from one sample in a study of identical twins. TCRdb re-called the 5' RACE reads with MiXCR, one entry per CDR3 protein. Among 450,000 to 600,000 distinct CDR3 sequences listed, about a fifth were seen once. This same sample was also taken into another study, of yellow fever vaccine responses in identical twins.

Source material: CD4+ T cells sorted from blood. The receptor source for this set is a young woman in good health. Both conserved end residues are part of each CDR3. A D gene is named only where the DNA matches it firmly. Only part of the rows carry a size: once, few, many, or a class if the clone is expanded.

v_call	cdr3_length	clone_size	j_call	d_call	cdr3_aa	cdr3_nt
TRBV5-1	16	-	TRBJ1-3	-	CASSTETGVSGNTIYF	TGCGCCAGCAGCACGGAGACAGGCGTCTCTGGAAACACCATATATTTT
TRBV5-1	14	-	TRBJ2-1	TRBD1	CASSPGDRVNEQFF	TGCGCCAGCAGCCCGGGGGACAGGGTCAATGAGCAGTTCTTC
TRBV27	14	few	TRBJ2-7	-	CASSSRQSSYEQYF	TGTGCCAGCAGTTCCAGACAGAGTTCCTACGAGCAGTACTTC
TRBV5-6	13	-	TRBJ2-1	-	CASSFSRFSEQFF	TGTGCCAGCAGCTTTTCTCGATTCTCTGAGCAGTTCTTC
TRBV6-1	17	-	TRBJ2-3	TRBD2	CASSQNPGLAGQSTQYF	TGTGCCAGCAGTCAAAATCCGGGACTAGCGGGCCAGAGTACGCAGTATTTT
TRBV12-3/TRBV12-4	14	few	TRBJ1-2	TRBD1	CASSQTQGAYGYTF	TGTGCCAGCAGTCAAACCCAGGGGGCCTATGGCTACACCTTC
TRBV10-1	14	-	TRBJ2-5	-	CASSSDLYQETQYF	TGCGCCAGCAGTTCGGACCTATACCAAGAGACCCAGTACTTC
TRBV25-1	14	-	TRBJ1-6	TRBD1	CASAGQSFNSPLHF	TGTGCCAGCGCGGGACAGTCGTTTAATTCACCCCTCCACTTT
TRBV20-1	15	-	TRBJ2-7	TRBD2	CSAQSGTSGTYEQYF	TGCAGTGCTCAGTCGGGGACTAGCGGGACCTACGAGCAGTACTTC
TRBV10-2	14	few	TRBJ1-6	-	CASSESGLNSPLHF	TGCGCCAGCAGTGAGTCGGGTTTGAATTCACCCCTCCACTTT
TRBV6-5	15	few	TRBJ1-3	-	CASSYSSSSGNTIYF	TGTGCCAGCAGTTACTCGAGCTCCTCTGGAAACACCATATATTTT
TRBV5-5	14	-	TRBJ1-6	-	CASSPEPHNSPLHF	TGTGCCAGCAGCCCGGAACCCCATAATTCACCCCTCCACTTT
TRBV18	17	-	TRBJ2-2	TRBD1	CASSSPGQGSHTGELFF	TGTGCCAGCTCGTCTCCGGGACAGGGGTCTCACACCGGGGAGCTGTTTTTT
TRBV5-6	13	-	TRBJ2-5	TRBD1	CASRTRTGETQYF	TGTGCCAGCAGAACTCGGACAGGAGAGACCCAGTACTTC
TRBV7-7	14	-	TRBJ2-2	-	CASSWGSSTGELFF	TGTGCCAGCAGCTGGGGGTCGAGCACCGGGGAGCTGTTTTTT
TRBV24-1	22	once	TRBJ2-1	TRBD2	CATSELEPLAGGSKTAYNEQFF	TGTGCCACCAGTGAACTCGAGCCACTAGCGGGGGGGTCCAAAACCGCCTACAATGAGCAGTTCTTC
TRBV6-1	15	many	TRBJ2-2	TRBD1	CASSPRTGHTGELFF	TGTGCCAGCAGTCCCCGGACAGGGCACACCGGGGAGCTGTTTTTT
TRBV10-2	13	few	TRBJ2-2	-	CASREAVTGELFF	TGCGCCAGCAGAGAAGCGGTCACCGGGGAGCTGTTTTTT
TRBV12-3/TRBV12-4	14	-	TRBJ2-1	-	CASSLRQGADEQFF	TGTGCCAGCAGTTTGAGGCAGGGTGCCGATGAGCAGTTCTTC
TRBV12-3/TRBV12-4	16	few	TRBJ1-5	-	CASSLKGSLSNQPQHF	TGTGCCAGCAGTTTAAAGGGCAGCCTTAGCAATCAGCCCCAGCATTTT
TRBV18	16	few	TRBJ2-6	TRBD1	CASSPGQSSGANVLTF	TGTGCCAGCTCACCGGGACAGAGCTCTGGGGCCAACGTCCTGACTTTC
TRBV5-1	15	-	TRBJ2-1	TRBD2	CASSFLLAGANEQFF	TGCGCCAGCAGCTTCTTACTAGCGGGGGCGAATGAGCAGTTCTTC
TRBV14	14	-	TRBJ2-1	TRBD2	CASSSSGRALPQFF	TGTGCCAGCAGTTCGAGCGGGAGGGCTCTTCCGCAGTTCTTC
TRBV20-1	16	-	TRBJ2-3	TRBD2	CSACGTSGSGGDTQYF	TGCAGTGCTTGCGGGACTAGCGGGAGTGGGGGCGATACGCAGTATTTT
TRBV4-1	16	few	TRBJ2-6	TRBD1	CASSPGQISGANVLTF	TGCGCCAGCAGCCCGGGACAGATCTCTGGGGCCAACGTCCTGACTTTC
TRBV7-2	12	-	TRBJ2-7	TRBD1	CASSDRVGEQYF	TGTGCCAGCAGCGACAGGGTCGGCGAGCAGTACTTC
TRBV4-1	14	-	TRBJ2-2	-	CASSQARDTGELFF	TGCGCCAGCAGCCAGGCCAGGGACACCGGGGAGCTGTTTTTT
TRBV24-1	11	few	TRBJ2-1	-	CATASRNEQFF	TGTGCCACCGCAAGTCGCAATGAGCAGTTCTTC
TRBV11-2	11	-	TRBJ2-7	-	CASSPLNEQYF	TGTGCCAGCAGCCCCCTCAACGAGCAGTACTTC
TRBV12-3/TRBV12-4	17	-	TRBJ1-1	-	CASSNIGRVMMNTEAFF	TGTGCCAGCAGTAACATCGGTAGGGTAATGATGAACACTGAAGCTTTCTTT
TRBV5-1	14	few	TRBJ1-4	-	CASSLDGWSEKLFF	TGCGCCAGCAGCTTGGACGGGTGGAGTGAAAAACTGTTTTTT
TRBV20-1	11	few	TRBJ2-5	-	CSARIPETQYF	TGCAGTGCACGTATTCCGGAGACCCAGTACTTC
TRBV14	18	-	TRBJ2-1	-	CASSQDPSGLGGGDEQFF	TGTGCCAGCAGCCAAGATCCCTCCGGACTAGGAGGGGGCGATGAGCAGTTCTTC
TRBV12-3/TRBV12-4	18	-	TRBJ2-3	TRBD2	CAFCLAGTSGRVGNTQYF	TGTGCCTTCTGTTTAGCCGGGACTAGCGGGAGAGTCGGAAATACGCAGTATTTT
TRBV7-9	13	-	TRBJ1-1	-	CASTGGQATEAFF	TGTGCCAGCACTGGGGGGCAGGCCACTGAAGCTTTCTTT
TRBV20-1	15	few	TRBJ1-1	-	CSASRMGAMNTEAFF	TGCAGTGCTAGCAGGATGGGGGCCATGAACACTGAAGCTTTCTTT
TRBV4-1	18	few	TRBJ1-5	-	CASSQEMVEGPGNQPQHF	TGCGCCAGCAGCCAAGAGATGGTTGAGGGGCCGGGCAATCAGCCCCAGCATTTT
TRBV28	15	few	TRBJ2-1	TRBD2	CASSFRREGYNEQFF	TGTGCCAGCAGTTTCCGGCGGGAGGGTTACAATGAGCAGTTCTTC
TRBV12-3/TRBV12-4	15	-	TRBJ1-5	-	CASTRGGHGNQPQHF	TGTGCCAGCACCCGTGGAGGCCATGGCAATCAGCCCCAGCATTTT
TRBV24-1	14	few	TRBJ1-2	-	CATSDLGTEYGYTF	TGTGCCACCAGTGATTTGGGGACTGAATATGGCTACACCTTC
TRBV5-1	15	many	TRBJ1-1	-	CASSSGGGFNTEAFF	TGCGCCAGCAGCTCAGGAGGAGGATTTAACACTGAAGCTTTCTTT
TRBV10-3	15	few	TRBJ2-4	-	CAISDVPLAKNIQYF	TGTGCCATCAGTGACGTTCCCTTAGCCAAAAACATTCAGTACTTC
TRBV21-1	14	-	TRBJ1-2	-	CASRKDSHNYGYTF	TGTGCCAGCAGGAAGGACAGCCATAACTATGGCTACACCTTC
TRBV9	16	-	TRBJ2-1	TRBD2	CASSALPSGGADEQFF	TGTGCCAGCAGCGCCCTCCCTAGCGGGGGGGCAGATGAGCAGTTCTTC
TRBV20-1	13	few	TRBJ2-7	-	CSARDGSSYEQYF	TGCAGTGCTAGGGACGGATCCTCCTACGAGCAGTACTTC
TRBV12-5	16	-	TRBJ2-3	-	CASGAQGGLNTDTQYF	TGTGCTAGTGGTGCCCAAGGGGGACTTAACACAGATACGCAGTATTTT
TRBV27	14	few	TRBJ2-3	-	CASSPFPATDTQYF	TGTGCCAGCAGCCCTTTCCCCGCCACAGATACGCAGTATTTT
TRBV11-3	13	-	TRBJ2-7	-	CASTRANSYEQYF	TGTGCCAGCACACGGGCCAACTCCTACGAGCAGTACTTC
TRBV27	12	few	TRBJ2-7	TRBD1	CASTRTGGEQYF	TGTGCCAGCACCCGGACAGGGGGCGAGCAGTACTTC
TRBV12-3/TRBV12-4	15	-	TRBJ2-1	TRBD2	CASSLGGLAADEQFF	TGTGCCAGCAGTTTAGGGGGACTAGCTGCTGATGAGCAGTTCTTC
TRBV2	15	few	TRBJ2-4	-	CASSDESGSKNIQYF	TGTGCCAGCAGTGATGAAAGCGGATCCAAAAACATTCAGTACTTC
TRBV19	15	few	TRBJ2-1	-	CASSTDRIQNNEQFF	TGTGCCAGTAGTACAGACAGAATCCAAAACAATGAGCAGTTCTTC
TRBV10-3	14	few	TRBJ1-2	-	CDISEDSGVSGYTF	TGTGACATCAGTGAAGACTCAGGCGTGTCAGGCTACACCTTC
TRBV28	12	-	TRBJ1-2	-	CVALELGYGYTF	TGTGTGGCCCTTGAGCTAGGCTATGGCTACACCTTC
TRBV6-1	14	few	TRBJ2-1	-	CASRPGGQGNEQFF	TGTGCCAGCAGACCGGGTGGACAAGGGAATGAGCAGTTCTTC
TRBV7-2	15	few	TRBJ1-1	TRBD1	CASSLSVGQVTEAFF	TGTGCCAGCAGCTTAAGCGTCGGACAGGTCACTGAAGCTTTCTTT
TRBV5-1	16	-	TRBJ1-1	-	CASSSTGVRTNTEAFF	TGCGCCAGCAGCTCGACGGGGGTTCGGACCAACACTGAAGCTTTCTTT